A single sample is the source of the 22 T cell receptor beta chains below, sequenced in a study of radiation and T cells in renal cell carcinoma. As for time point: baseline pretreatment blood. Sample treatment: 15 Gy SBRT to primary tumor, nephrectomy 4 weeks later. The table came from immunoSEQ multiplex PCR; TCRdb's copy has only in-frame clones and leaves some out. Of some 120,000 clones listed, about four fifths were seen once; the top ten hold 2.5% to 3.5%. The material sequenced was blood, taken from a patient whose treatment included radiotherapy and nephrectomy. The receptors stem from a woman aged 60-70 years with renal cell carcinoma.

The CDR3 bases are TGTGCCAGCAGTTCCCGGACAGGGGCCACTGAAGCTTTCTTT. It is translated as CASSSRTGATEAFF. J is TRBJ1-1 and V is TRBV28; 9 nucleotides line up with TRBD1. The V segment lost 4 bases and the J segment 4 bases; nucleotides outside the gene matches: 4. This CDR3 has 14 amino acids. CDR1 is MDHEN, CDR2 SYDVKM, per germline.

The V and J genes are TRBV7-9 and TRBJ1-6; 9 nucleotides agree with TRBD1. Germline CDR1 SEHNR, CDR2 FQNEAQ (reference sequence). V shed 5 bases and J 15 bases; nucleotides not matched to a gene: 11. The CDR3 loop spans 14 amino acids. For the CDR3, the DNA is TGTGCCAGCAGCACCACAGGGGGCAGACCTCACCTCCACTTT. Encoded protein: CASSTTGGRPHLHF.

The V and J genes are TRBV6-5 and TRBJ2-7, with 9 bases aligning to TRBD1. Trimming removed 2 bases from V and 2 bases from J; junction bases left unmatched: 4. The germline gives CDR1 MNHEY, CDR2 SVGAGI. The CDR3 has 15 amino acids. Written as DNA, the CDR3 is TGTGCCAGCAGTTACGGGACAGGGAGGACCTACGAGCAGTACTTC. Protein sequence: CASSYGTGRTYEQYF.

This clone showed up just once. The chain combines TRBV25-1 with TRBJ2-3; 8 bases fit TRBD2. Germline trimming cut 6 bases from V and 5 bases from J; bases unmatched to any gene: 10. The CDR3 spans 15 residues. Germline V CDR1 and CDR2: MGHDK, SYGVNS. The CDR3 DNA sequence: TGTGCCAGCAGCCACATAGCGGGGTGGAGAGATACGCAGTATTTT. Translating it yields CASSHIAGWRDTQYF.

V gene TRBV19 combines with J gene TRBJ2-2; D remains unclear. Germline CDR1 is LNHDA and CDR2 is SQIVND (reference sequence). The CDR3 runs 14 residues. Trimming took off 7 bases at V and 0 bases at J, with 9 bases between the two ends. The CDR3 DNA is TGTGCCAGTATGTCGTTCGCGAACACCGGGGAGCTGTTTTTT. This translates into CASMSFANTGELFF.

At least ten counts were recorded for this clone. J is TRBJ2-1 and V is TRBV7-9, with 10 bases identical to TRBD2. The germline V gene encodes CDR1 SEHNR and CDR2 FQNEAQ (reference sequence). Unmatched junction bases numbered 3, after V lost 10 bases and J lost 0 bases. The CDR3 is made up of 14 amino acids. The CDR3: CATPSGSSYNEQFF. In DNA form, the CDR3 reads TGTGCCACCCCTAGCGGGAGCTCCTACAATGAGCAGTTCTTC.

This rearrangement joins TRBV6-1 to TRBJ1-1; D not certain. Trimming removed 6 bases at V and 8 bases at J, with 13 bases between. From germline, CDR1 is MNHNS and CDR2 SASEGT. This CDR3 has 12 amino acids. The CDR3 reads CASRAPGSEAFF. For the CDR3, the DNA is TGTGCCAGCAGAGCGCCGGGGTCGGAAGCTTTCTTT.

This chain connects TRBV6-1 to TRBJ2-5, with unresolved D. The J call may not be correct, given that the DNA end is closer to TRBJ2-7. Per germline, CDR1 MNHNS and CDR2 SASEGT. This CDR3 has 17 amino acids. The CDR3 here is CASSEGWRWLPPYEQYF. The CDR3 bases are TGTGCCAGCAGTGAAGGGTGGCGGTGGCTTCCACCCTACGAGCAGTACTTC.

The chain has TRBV29-1 and TRBJ2-1; no clear D gene. The CDR3 runs 12 residues. Trimming shortened V by 4 bases and J by 8 bases, and 12 bases separated the two germline ends. The germline V gene encodes CDR1 SQVTM and CDR2 ANQGSEA. CDR3 in amino acids: CSVGVPPHEQFF. In DNA form, the CDR3 reads TGCAGCGTTGGTGTGCCCCCCCATGAGCAGTTCTTC.

The V call is TRBV7-8, the J call TRBJ1-1, with D hard to call. Germline values: CDR1 SGHVS, CDR2 FQNEAQ. The CDR3 is made up of 14 amino acids. Trimming removed 2 bases at V and 2 bases at J, with 9 bases between. The CDR3 sequence is CASSLTIPNTEAFF. The CDR3 DNA is TGTGCCAGCAGCTTAACCATTCCTAACACTGAAGCTTTCTTT.

DNA of the CDR3: TGTGCCAGCAGTTCCCCGCGGAAAGCTAACTATGGCTACACCTTC. This codes for CASSSPRKANYGYTF. The genes are TRBV28 and TRBJ1-2; D not resolved. From germline, CDR1 is MDHEN and CDR2 SYDVKM. The CDR3 is 15 amino acids. V lost 4 bases to trimming and J lost 0 bases, with 12 bases between them.

The CDR3 is CASSTQGFGTGGTEAFF. Here the CDR3 DNA reads TGTGCCAGCAGTACCCAGGGTTTTGGTACAGGAGGTACTGAAGCTTTCTTT. The chain combines TRBV27 with TRBJ1-1, with a weak D call TRBD1 (5 bases). The CDR3 is 17 amino acids. Germline V lookup: CDR1 MNHEY, CDR2 SMNVEV (reference sequence). V was trimmed by 5 bases and J by 5 bases, leaving 24 bases between them.

The chain uses TRBV6-6 and TRBJ2-1; no firm D call. Trimming cost V 5 bases and J 4 bases, with 9 bases left between them. Germline V gene lookup returns CDR1 MNHNY and CDR2 SVGAGI (reference sequence). The CDR3 is 13 residues long. The CDR3 DNA follows: TGTGCCAGCAGTAGGACGGGTTACAATGAGCAGTTCTTC. It yields the protein CASSRTGYNEQFF.

This clone showed up just a few times. V usage is TRBV29-1 and J usage is TRBJ2-7; D ambiguous. This CDR3 comprises 11 residues. The V gene lost 4 bases and the J gene lost 2 bases, with 6 bases spanning the gap. Looked up from germline, CDR1 is SQVTM and CDR2 is ANQGSEA. CDR3 nucleotides: TGCAGCGTTGGCACTCCCTACGAGCAGTACTTC. It is translated as CSVGTPYEQYF.

The chain recombines TRBV10-3 with TRBJ2-5, with no clear D. V lost 0 bases to trimming and J lost 5 bases, with 10 bases between them. Looked up from germline, CDR1 is ENHRY and CDR2 is SYGVKD. This CDR3 region has 14 residues. CDR3 region: CAISESKTKETQYF. As DNA, the CDR3 is TGTGCCATCAGTGAGTCGAAAACAAAGGAGACCCAGTACTTC.

This clone was recorded a few times. V usage is TRBV9 and J usage is TRBJ1-1, with no clear D. Germline-derived CDR1 and CDR2 are SGDLS and YYNGEE. Deletions cut 4 bases from V and 7 bases from J, with 11 bases between. This CDR3 region has 12 residues. CDR3 amino acids: CASSPEGIEAFF. For the CDR3, the DNA is TGTGCCAGCAGCCCAGAAGGGATTGAAGCTTTCTTT. The full variable domain, rest sourced from reference TRBV9 and TRBJ1-1, is DSGVTQTPKHLITATGQRVTLRCSPRSGDLSVYWYQQSLDQGLQFLIQYYNGEERAKGNILERFSAQQFPDLHSELNLSSLELGDSALYFCASSPEGIEAFFGQGTRLTVV.

The chain employs TRBV30 and TRBJ1-6, with 7 bases that match TRBD1. This CDR3 has 14 residues. Looked up from germline, CDR1 is GTSNPN and CDR2 is SVGIG (reference sequence). The ends lost 4 bases at V and 7 bases at J; junction bases unmatched: 7. The CDR3 DNA follows: TGTGCCTGGACCCTGACAGGGTTGAATTCACCCCTCCACTTT. Its protein is CAWTLTGLNSPLHF.

This chain links TRBV6-1 with TRBJ2-1; D is ambiguous. V was pared by 7 bases and J by 3 bases, with 10 bases between. Germline CDR1 and CDR2: MNHNS and SASEGT. The CDR3 length is 13 residues. The CDR3 sequence is CASNTGFYNEQFF. The CDR3 coding sequence is TGTGCCAGCAATACGGGCTTCTACAATGAGCAGTTCTTC.

The chain recombines TRBV5-1 with TRBJ2-7, with TRBD1 identical over 7 bases. The V segment lost 6 bases and the J segment 2 bases; nucleotides outside the gene matches: 5. Germline CDR1 reads SGHRS; CDR2 reads YFSETQ. The CDR3 loop spans 13 amino acids. The CDR3 region is CASNRDRAYEQYF. CDR3 coding DNA: TGCGCCAGCAACCGGGACAGAGCCTACGAGCAGTACTTC. The whole variable domain, filled in from reference TRBV5-1 and TRBJ2-7, reads KAGVTQTPRYLIKTRGQQVTLSCSPISGHRSVSWYQQTPGQGLQFLFEYFSETQRNKGNFPGRFSGRQFSNSRSEMNVSTLELGDSALYLCASNRDRAYEQYFGPGTRLTVT.

The rearrangement links TRBV27 to TRBJ2-7, with TRBD2 identical over 10 bases. V gave up 2 bases and J gave up 5 bases; unmatched junction bases: 15. The CDR3 extends over 18 amino acids. CDR1 and CDR2 from the germline V gene are MNHEY and SMNVEV (reference sequence). The CDR3 loop is CASSLEAPQAGGPHEQYF. CDR3 nucleotide sequence: TGTGCCAGCAGTTTAGAGGCCCCTCAAGCGGGGGGGCCCCACGAGCAGTACTTC.

The V and J genes are TRBV6-1 and TRBJ2-7, with 7 nucleotides matching TRBD1. Germline CDR1 reads MNHNS; CDR2 reads SASEGT. This CDR3 has 15 amino acids. The V gene end was trimmed by 5 bases and the J gene end by 7 bases; junction bases not matched to a gene: 14. The CDR3 spells CASSLRGGTVAEQYF. The CDR3 DNA is TGTGCCAGCAGTTTACGAGGGGGCACGGTGGCTGAGCAGTACTTC.

The rearrangement uses TRBV10-3 and TRBJ2-3, with unresolved D. The germline V gene has CDR1 ENHRY and CDR2 SYGVKD. The CDR3 is 11 amino acids. V shed 6 bases and J shed 6 bases, with 7 bases lying between them. Written as DNA, the CDR3 is TGTGCCATCAGCCCCCGGGATACGCAGTATTTT. As protein: CAISPRDTQYF.